These 30 T cell receptor beta chains were all obtained from the same sample, sequenced in a study of blood T cell repertoires in COVID-19. TCRdb's copy holds only in-frame clones and misses some; the assay was immunoSEQ multiplex PCR. The sample contains under 250,000 clones, approximately 85% of which appear only once. Sequencing was done on a sample of peripheral blood. Receptors were obtained from a middle-aged man with COVID-19, enrolled during active disease.

The gene calls are TRBV6-5 and TRBJ1-4; D gene uncertain. Trimming stripped 7 bases from V and 11 bases from J, with 20 bases between. Germline CDR1 is MNHEY and CDR2 is SVGAGI. The CDR3 runs to 14 residues. CDR3 in amino acids: CASKPGASFGKLFF. As DNA, the CDR3 is TGTGCCAGCAAACCGGGCGCTAGCTTCGGGAAACTGTTTTTT.

The chain recombines TRBV4-2 with TRBJ2-1; D might be TRBD2 (6 bases). The CDR3 extends over 15 amino acids. Germline CDR1 LGHNA, CDR2 YNFKEQ. The V and J ends lost 2 bases and 0 bases respectively, with 8 bases between them. CDR3 bases: TGTGCCAGCAGCCAAACTAGCTCCTCCTACAATGAGCAGTTCTTC. Its protein is CASSQTSSSYNEQFF.

This clone was counted a single time. This chain uses TRBV9 with TRBJ1-2; 7 nucleotides agree with TRBD1. The CDR3 contains 15 residues. Germline CDR1 and CDR2: SGDLS and YYNGEE. With V trimmed by 6 bases and J by 4 bases, 12 bases remained unmatched. The CDR3 nucleotides read TGTGCCAGCACCATTCAAGACAGGGCGGGCTATGGCTACACCTTC. Its protein product is CASTIQDRAGYGYTF.

The chain employs TRBV28 and TRBJ1-4; D unclear. The ends were cut back, 1 base at V and 8 bases at J, with 11 bases in the middle. There are 14 residues in the CDR3. Germline values: CDR1 MDHEN, CDR2 SYDVKM. CDR3 residues: CASSLLSGWEKLFF. The CDR3, as DNA: TGTGCCAGCAGTTTATTATCGGGGTGGGAAAAACTGTTTTTT.

Written as DNA, the CDR3 is TGTGCCAGCAGCCCAAGCCTCAGGTTATCCTACAATGAGCAGTTCTTC. Residues: CASSPSLRLSYNEQFF. The genes are TRBV3-1 (or the pseudogene TRBV3-2) and TRBJ2-1; D remains unclear. This CDR3 is 16 amino acids long. Trimming left V 4 bases short and J 1 base short, with 14 bases between. CDR1 and CDR2 (germline): LGHDT, YNNKEL (reference sequence).

CDR3 nucleotides: TGTGCCAGCAGTTTAGGTTGGGCTTCGGGACTAGGCTACGAGCAGTACTTC. As protein: CASSLGWASGLGYEQYF. V is TRBV28 and J is TRBJ2-7; 8 bases match TRBD2. The length of the CDR3 is 17 residues. V was clipped by 2 bases and J by 3 bases; unmatched bases: 12. CDR1 is MDHEN, CDR2 SYDVKM, per germline.

The DNA of the CDR3 is TGTGCCAGCAGCCCATCACGAGGGCCTCCGAGCGAGCAGTACTTC. Its translation: CASSPSRGPPSEQYF. The chain couples TRBV9 to TRBJ2-7; a weak D match, TRBD2 (5 bases). CDR1 and CDR2 from the germline V gene are SGDLS and YYNGEE. Trimming removed 4 bases from V and 6 bases from J, with 20 bases in between. The CDR3 is 15 residues long.

The CDR3 region has the DNA TGTGCCAGCAGCTGGGGACAGGGGGGTGGCACTGAAGCTTTCTTT. Translated: CASSWGQGGGTEAFF. This chain links TRBV5-5 with TRBJ1-1; 11 positions match TRBD1. The CDR3 is 15 residues long. V was clipped by 3 bases and J by 4 bases; unmatched bases: 5. CDR1 is SGHKS, CDR2 YYEKEE, per germline (reference sequence).

The chain uses TRBV9 and TRBJ2-2; 7 bases are shared with TRBD1. The CDR3 is 15 residues long. CDR1 and CDR2 (germline): SGDLS, YYNGEE. V trimming: 4 bases; J trimming: 1 base; junction bases outside the gene matches: 4. CDR3 sequence: CASSIRTGNTGELFF. The CDR3 bases are TGTGCCAGCAGCATTCGGACAGGGAACACCGGGGAGCTGTTTTTT.

The chain combines TRBV6-2 or TRBV6-3 with TRBJ2-1, with a tentative D call TRBD2 (7 bases). The CDR3 covers 16 residues. V was shortened by 1 base and J by 5 bases, with 15 bases between the two germline ends. Germline values: CDR1 MNHEY, CDR2 SVGEGT. CDR3 DNA sequence: TGTGCCAGCAGTTACTTCGGGGGGCGCACGAACAATGAGCAGTTCTTC. Protein: CASSYFGGRTNNEQFF.

The genes are TRBV7-3 and TRBJ2-7; weak D call: TRBD1 (5 bases). In germline, CDR1 is SGHTA, CDR2 FQGTGA. The CDR3 is 13 residues long. V dropped 1 base and J dropped 5 bases, with 9 bases sitting between them. The CDR3 loop is CASSLKGRDEQYF. The CDR3 coding sequence is TGTGCCAGCAGCTTAAAGGGCAGGGACGAGCAGTACTTC.

The rearrangement joins TRBV30 to TRBJ2-1; maybe TRBD2 (5 bases). Germline V gene lookup returns CDR1 GTSNPN and CDR2 SVGIG (reference sequence). This CDR3 comprises 14 residues. The V gene lost 0 bases and the J gene lost 7 bases, with 13 bases spanning the gap. The CDR3 loop is CAWSVRGLRNEQFF. The CDR3 bases are TGTGCCTGGAGTGTCCGGGGATTAAGGAATGAGCAGTTCTTC.

The CDR3 region is CASSSPDRFQETQYF. The CDR3 nucleotides are TGTGCCAGCAGTTCCCCAGACAGATTCCAAGAGACCCAGTACTTC. The chain links TRBV6-2 or TRBV6-3 to TRBJ2-5; D is perhaps TRBD1 (5 bases). The CDR3 has 15 residues. Deletions cut 4 bases from V and 1 base from J, with 13 bases between. In germline, CDR1 is MNHEY, CDR2 SVGEGT.

This clone was seen once. The chain employs TRBV7-8 and TRBJ1-2; perhaps TRBD1 as D (5 bases). Germline CDR1 reads SGHVS; CDR2 reads FQNEAQ. The CDR3 has 12 residues. The ends were cut back, 5 bases at V and 10 bases at J, with 14 bases in the middle. CDR3 loop: CASSPRQRVYTF. The CDR3 coding sequence is TGTGCCAGCAGCCCTCGACAGAGAGTCTACACCTTC.

The chain recombines TRBV11-2 with TRBJ2-1, with D possibly TRBD1 on 5 matching bases. V gave up 3 bases and J gave up 4 bases, with 13 bases separating them. This CDR3 has 15 amino acids. Germline V gene lookup returns CDR1 SGHAT and CDR2 FQNNGV. Here the CDR3 reads CASSLVLGAYNEQFF. The CDR3 DNA is TGTGCCAGCAGCTTGGTGCTAGGGGCATACAATGAGCAGTTCTTC.

As regards this clone: Relative to the germline gene, one junction end is altered; a read error may explain this. The rearrangement joins TRBV7-7 to TRBJ2-5; D remains ambiguous. Germline-derived CDR1 and CDR2 are SSHAT and FNYEAQ (reference sequence). The CDR3 runs to 13 residues. The CDR3 DNA is TGTGCTAGCAGCCCCCGTCCCCTGGAGACCCAGTACTTC. This codes for CASSPRPLETQYF.

The V and J genes are TRBV18 and TRBJ2-2, with TRBD1 identical over 8 bases. Trimming at V came to 3 bases and at J to 1 base, leaving 4 bases not matched to a gene. Per germline, CDR1 KGHSH and CDR2 LQKENI. The CDR3 is made up of 16 amino acids. CDR3 in DNA: TGTGCCAGCTCACCTCAGGGGGCGCAGAACACCGGGGAGCTGTTTTTT. It specifies CASSPQGAQNTGELFF.

V usage is TRBV6-6 and J usage is TRBJ2-7, with 9 positions matching TRBD1. V lost 5 bases to trimming and J lost 7 bases; unmatched junction nucleotides: 24. The CDR3 covers 19 residues. Germline CDR1 is MNHNY and CDR2 is SVGAGI (reference sequence). CDR3 amino acids: CASSPSNSRSGTGSGEQYF. The CDR3 DNA reads TGTGCCAGCAGTCCCAGCAATTCCAGATCCGGGACAGGGTCCGGGGAGCAGTACTTC.

The chain links TRBV24-1 to TRBJ1-2, with a tentative D call TRBD1 (5 bases). Trimming left V 7 bases short and J 1 base short, with 9 bases between. From germline, CDR1 is KGHDR and CDR2 SFDVKD. This CDR3 is built from 13 residues. This CDR3 reads CATSRELNYGYTF. The CDR3 DNA reads TGTGCCACCAGCAGGGAACTTAACTATGGCTACACCTTC.

The genes are TRBV19 and TRBJ1-1; TRBD1 matches at 7 bases. Per the germline V gene, CDR1 is LNHDA and CDR2 is SQIVND (reference sequence). J was trimmed by 2 bases and V by 7 bases; bases with no gene match: 7. This CDR3 region has 14 residues. The CDR3 protein is CASKMTGSNTEAFF. The CDR3 DNA follows: TGTGCCAGTAAGATGACAGGGTCTAACACTGAAGCTTTCTTT.

The V call is TRBV19, the J call TRBJ2-2, with TRBD1 as a possible D gene (6 bases). Germline values: CDR1 LNHDA, CDR2 SQIVND (reference sequence). The CDR3 has 17 residues. Trimming cost V 4 bases and J 1 base, with 16 bases left between them. The CDR3 DNA is TGTGCCAGTAGTACCCTCACAGGGTTCGGGAACACCGGGGAGCTGTTTTTT. It yields the protein CASSTLTGFGNTGELFF.

The chain couples TRBV3-1 (or the pseudogene TRBV3-2) to TRBJ2-5, with 7 bases that match TRBD2. This CDR3 is 16 amino acids long. The V segment lost 3 bases and the J segment 3 bases; nucleotides outside the gene matches: 10. Germline assignment: CDR1 LGHDT and CDR2 YNNKEL (reference sequence). The CDR3 bases are TGTGCCAGCAGCCACCTACTAGCCCGGGGGGAAGAGACCCAGTACTTC. Amino acids: CASSHLLARGEETQYF.

This rearrangement joins TRBV27 to TRBJ2-6; tentatively, D is TRBD1 (5 bases). The CDR3 runs to 16 residues. CDR1 and CDR2 from the germline V gene are MNHEY and SMNVEV (reference sequence). Trimming cost V 4 bases and J 4 bases, with 14 bases left between them. The chain's CDR3 is CASSSSRVEGANVLTF. In DNA form, the CDR3 reads TGTGCCAGCAGTTCTTCCAGGGTGGAGGGGGCCAACGTCCTGACTTTC.

The V call is TRBV7-5, the J call TRBJ1-5; whether TRBD1, the table's D call, matches the DNA was not checked. TRBV7-5 is assigned pseudogene status. The CDR3 loop spans 17 amino acids. The CDR3 DNA sequence: TGTGCCAGAAGCGCGATGACAGGGGGGAAAGTCAATCAGCCCCAGCATTTT. Its protein product is CARSAMTGGKVNQPQHF.

This clone was found a few times. The CDR3 sequence: CASSPQTGGARLAPLHF. CDR3 nucleotide sequence: TGCGCCAGCAGCCCCCAGACAGGGGGCGCGAGGTTGGCACCCCTCCACTTT. J is TRBJ1-6 and V is TRBV4-3, with 10 bases matching TRBD1. The CDR3 spans 17 residues. The germline CDR1 and CDR2 sequences are LGHNA and YSLEER. V trimming: 4 bases; J trimming: 11 bases; junction bases outside the gene matches: 14.

This clone has just a few counts. The chain joins TRBV15 to TRBJ1-2; TRBD1 is a possible D gene (6 bases). The ends were cut back, 3 bases at V and 2 bases at J, with 13 bases in the middle. Germline loops: CDR1 LNHNV, CDR2 YYDKDF (reference sequence). The CDR3 covers 15 residues. The DNA of the CDR3 is TGTGCCACCAGCAGGTCGGACAGACAGAACTATGGCTACACCTTC. It translates to CATSRSDRQNYGYTF.

This clone was seen just once. V gene TRBV30 combines with J gene TRBJ2-7; TRBD1 agrees at 7 bases. Trimming cost V 5 bases and J 0 bases; bases outside gene matches: 4. This CDR3 has 13 residues. Germline V lookup: CDR1 GTSNPN, CDR2 SVGIG (reference sequence). CDR3 sequence reads: CAWGQASSYEQYF. CDR3 nucleotides: TGTGCCTGGGGACAGGCCAGCTCCTACGAGCAGTACTTC.

The chain links TRBV27 to TRBJ2-7, with 7 bases fitting TRBD1. The CDR3 is 14 residues long. Per the germline V gene, CDR1 is MNHEY and CDR2 is SMNVEV (reference sequence). Trimming took 3 bases from V and 3 from J; bases not matched to a gene: 5. The CDR3 region has the DNA TGTGCCAGCAGTTTTGACAGGGTCGGCTACGAGCAGTACTTC. This encodes CASSFDRVGYEQYF.

This chain uses TRBV5-6 with TRBJ2-5; possibly TRBD1 for D (5 bases). The V and J ends lost 7 bases and 3 bases respectively, with 16 bases between them. The germline gives CDR1 SGHDT, CDR2 YYEEEE. The CDR3 contains 14 residues. The chain's CDR3 is CASLSGPTEETQYF. CDR3 DNA sequence: TGTGCCAGCCTTTCAGGGCCGACCGAAGAGACCCAGTACTTC.

V and J are TRBV6-5 and TRBJ2-3; D is possibly TRBD2 (6 bases). CDR1 and CDR2 (germline): MNHEY, SVGAGI. The V and J ends lost 2 bases and 2 bases respectively, with 11 bases between them. The CDR3 length is 15 residues. CDR3 loop: CASSYLAGTTDTQYF. CDR3 bases: TGTGCCAGCAGTTACCTTGCGGGGACCACAGATACGCAGTATTTT.